This T cell receptor (beta chain) was sequenced in a study of T cell responses to AZD1222 COVID-19 vaccine. A word on this clone: Its antigen is as yet unknown.

The CDR3 runs 14 residues. Unmatched junction bases numbered 7, after V lost 10 bases and J lost 3 bases. Germline values: CDR1 SNHLY, CDR2 FYNNEI. Assay used: immunoSEQ multiplex PCR; TCRdb lists only in-frame clones, some missing. The sample has roughly 270,000 clones, 90% to 95% seen once. Study-wide results and limits: Clonal diversity may have been underestimated in mostly white British donors. A reported finding is that nearly half of spike-specific TCRs target unmutated variant regions.

This clonotype was sampled from an adult who received the AZD1222 COVID-19 vaccine. V gene TRBV2 combines with J gene TRBJ1-4; 8 bases fit TRBD1. This sample comprised peripheral blood, obtained 28 days after the second AZD1222 dose. The CDR3 sequence is CATLGDRSNEKLFF. The CDR3 nucleotides read TGTGCCACCTTGGGGGACAGGTCTAATGAAAAACTGTTTTTT.